A single sample is the source of the 8 T cell receptor beta chains below, sequenced in a study of CD8+ T cells in alopecia areata. Isolated RNA was reverse transcribed into cDNA used as the sequencing template. Produced via immunoSEQ multiplex PCR; TCRdb's table is partial and in-frame only. The sample yields approximately 63,000 clones, approximately 64% seen once. The source material was CD8+ T cells sorted from blood, sampled at week 0. These TCRs come from a human donor with alopecia areata.

The chain has TRBV7-2 and TRBJ2-3, with 11 nucleotides matching TRBD2. The CDR3 consists of 16 residues. J gave up 6 bases and V 4 bases, and 9 bases lay outside the gene matches. Germline V lookup: CDR1 SGHTA, CDR2 FQGNSA. The CDR3 DNA reads TGTGCCAGCAGCTCCTTTCTTAGCGGGGGGGCGGATACGCAGTATTTT. It specifies CASSSFLSGGADTQYF.

This clone was recorded once. This chain connects TRBV4-3 to TRBJ2-1; no clear D gene. V was pared by 0 bases and J by 10 bases, with 7 bases between. Germline CDR1 reads LGHNA; CDR2 reads YSLEER. There are 12 residues in the CDR3. The CDR3 DNA follows: TGCGCCAGCAGCCAAGATGCATACGAGCAGTTCTTC. Its protein is CASSQDAYEQFF.

V usage is TRBV4-1 and J usage is TRBJ2-7; the match to TRBD2 covers 7 bases. CDR3 length: 16 residues. Looked up from germline, CDR1 is MGHRA and CDR2 is YSYEKL. V lost 1 base to trimming and J lost 0 bases; unmatched junction nucleotides: 6. DNA of the CDR3: TGCGCCAGCAGCCAAGTCCTCGGCGGGAGCTCCTACGAGCAGTACTTC. Its protein product is CASSQVLGGSSYEQYF.

The chain recombines TRBV28 with TRBJ1-2; no reliable D call. CDR3 length: 13 amino acids. Germline V lookup: CDR1 MDHEN, CDR2 SYDVKM. V dropped 5 bases and J dropped 4 bases, with 11 bases sitting between them. CDR3 DNA: TGTGCCAGCAGTCTGGCCCGGTTCTATGGCTACACCTTC. As protein: CASSLARFYGYTF.

Concerning this clone itself: A much larger clone is a single base away; this may be a read error. V gene TRBV7-9 combines with J gene TRBJ1-6; no clear D gene. This CDR3 comprises 12 residues. Trimming took off 3 bases at V and 5 bases at J, with 2 bases between the two ends. CDR1 and CDR2 (germline): SEHNR, FQNEAQ (reference sequence). The CDR3 region is CASSLDNSPLHF. The CDR3 nucleotides are TGTGCCAGCAGCTTGGATAATTCACCCCTCCACTTT.

This clone appeared many times. The rearrangement uses TRBV4-1 and TRBJ2-7, with a tentative D call TRBD1 (6 bases). The CDR3 has 15 residues. The germline V gene has CDR1 MGHRA and CDR2 YSYEKL. V shed 3 bases and J shed 3 bases, with 15 bases lying between them. For the CDR3, the DNA is TGCGCCAGCAGCCAGGGTCTAACAGGGTTCTACGAGCAGTACTTC. This sequence encodes CASSQGLTGFYEQYF.

The chain is built from TRBV5-6 and TRBJ1-1; no reliable D call. In germline, CDR1 is SGHDT, CDR2 YYEEEE. The CDR3 runs to 14 residues. With 2 bases removed from V and 0 bases from J, the gap between germline ends came to 8 bases. Here the CDR3 reads CASSFGVLNTEAFF. The CDR3 DNA reads TGTGCCAGCAGCTTCGGGGTTCTGAACACTGAAGCTTTCTTT.

The gene calls are TRBV30 and TRBJ2-1, with D perhaps matching TRBD1 (6 bases). This CDR3 comprises 12 residues. V was shortened by 8 bases and J by 4 bases, with 12 bases between the two germline ends. Germline loops: CDR1 GTSNPN, CDR2 SVGIG (reference sequence). The CDR3 DNA is TGTGCCGGTGACAGGACATACAATGAGCAGTTCTTC. This translates into CAGDRTYNEQFF.